The present T cell receptor (beta chain) was sequenced within a study of blood T cells in healthy people across ages. As for the study in general: Capturing about one barcoded beta molecule per two T cells was achieved by template switching. Findings of the study overall: In older individuals, TCR beta diversity per million T cells was lower, falling roughly linearly with age.

To note about this clonotype: Its matching antigen is unknown.

The V and J ends lost 8 bases and 1 base respectively, with 13 bases between them. The CDR3 runs 14 residues. Using a J-beta primer mix together with a sample-barcoded 5' primer, a second PCR was run for roughly 7 to 11 cycles. Template switching added a 12-random-nucleotide identifier to every cDNA molecule. TCRdb reanalysed the 5' RACE reads using MiXCR and keeps one entry per CDR3 protein. Of about 580,000 distinct CDR3 sequences listed, 45% to 55% are singletons. The sample providers were healthy Caucasian people from Russia, aged about 6 to 95. The sequence was obtained from an elderly man in good health. The sequenced material came from blood. The chain couples TRBV12-3 or TRBV12-4 to TRBJ2-3; D not certain. CDR3 nucleotide sequence: TGTGCCAGCGGACGGAGAAGCGGCACAGATACGCAGTATTTT. It is translated as CASGRRSGTDTQYF.